The rows below give T cell receptor beta chains drawn from one sample of a study of OX40 agonist ivuxolimab in advanced cancers. Generated by immunoSEQ multiplex PCR, the TCRdb table keeps only in-frame clones and is missing some. This sample carries some 86,000 clones, roughly 88% of them seen once, and the ten largest clones take about 0.35%. This material consisted of CD4+ or CD8+ T cells sorted from blood, taken in a trial of the OX40 agonist ivuxolimab. Receptor source: an adult with an advanced solid tumor such as melanoma, head and neck, liver or kidney cancer. The CDR3 runs from the conserved cysteine through the conserved F or W. The D gene is left open where the match is weak. Some rows mark clone size as missing; the rest say once, few, many or name a class of expanded clone.

clone_size d_call j_call v_call cdr3_nt cdr3_aa
- - TRBJ2-1 TRBV18 TGTGCCAGCTCACCGACAGAATCCTACAATGAGCAGTTCTTC CASSPTESYNEQFF
- - TRBJ2-3 TRBV19 TGTGCCAGTAGTACCATGGCAGATACGCAGTATTTT CASSTMADTQYF
- - TRBJ2-5 TRBV19 TGTGCCAGTAGTATCTCAGGGACACGGGAAGAGACCCAGTACTTC CASSISGTREETQYF
once TRBD2 TRBJ2-4 TRBV6-8 TGTGCCAGCAGTCACTATTTAGCGGGGGGGCCTAAAAACATTCAGTACTTC CASSHYLAGGPKNIQYF
- - TRBJ1-6 TRBV9 TGTGCCAGCAGCGGAGGGGTTTATAATTCACCCCTCCACTTT CASSGGVYNSPLHF
- TRBD1 TRBJ2-1 TRBV5-5 TGTGCCAGCAGCTTGGTCGGGACAGGGGTCGGAAAGTGGCAGTTCTTC CASSLVGTGVGKWQFF
- TRBD2 TRBJ2-2 TRBV5-4 TGTGCCAGCAGCACAGGGACTAGCGGAAATTCGAACACCGGGGAGCTGTTTTTT CASSTGTSGNSNTGELFF
- - TRBJ2-5 TRBV6-5 TGTGCCAGCAGCCCCAACGGACCCGGCGAGGAGACCCAGTACTTC CASSPNGPGEETQYF
few - TRBJ1-1 TRBV27 TGTGCCAGCACTCTCAGGGTAGGGGCTGAAGCTTTCTTT CASTLRVGAEAFF
- - TRBJ1-5 TRBV5-8 TGTGCCAGCAGCTTGGGTGATAGGGTCGGGCAGCCCCAGCATTTT CASSLGDRVGQPQHF
- - TRBJ2-7 TRBV29-1 TGCAGCGCGTGGGAGTCCTACGAGCAGTACTTC CSAWESYEQYF